The 19 T cell receptor beta chains presented below share a single source sample, sequenced in a study of blood T cell repertoires in COVID-19. Here immunoSEQ multiplex PCR was the method, and the copy in TCRdb shows in-frame clones only, minus some. This table holds around 58,000 clones, around 90% found once. Sequencing input: peripheral blood. The receptors were gathered from a woman in her sixties with active or convalescent COVID-19.

This clone was observed once. The chain is built from TRBV10-2 and TRBJ2-5, with 9 bases identical to TRBD2. The germline CDR1 and CDR2 sequences are WSHSY and SAAADI. The junction had 12 bases not matched to a gene; V was cut back by 6 bases and J by 7 bases. The CDR3 covers 15 residues. The chain's CDR3 is CASSDSGGGTGTQYF. The CDR3, as DNA: TGCGCCAGCAGCGATAGCGGGGGCGGGACCGGGACCCAGTACTTC.

V and J are TRBV6-5 and TRBJ2-3; 8 bases align to TRBD1. Trimming took 5 bases from V and 1 from J; bases not matched to a gene: 5. This CDR3 comprises 15 residues. Germline V gives CDR1 MNHEY, CDR2 SVGAGI. The CDR3 loop reads CASSTPGQGTDTQYF. The CDR3 DNA reads TGTGCCAGCAGTACCCCGGGACAGGGCACAGATACGCAGTATTTT.

The rearrangement links TRBV7-9 to TRBJ1-1; the D is unclear. CDR1 and CDR2 (germline): SEHNR, FQNEAQ (reference sequence). The V end was cut by 5 bases, the J end by 3 bases, with 13 bases between. The CDR3 length is 14 residues. CDR3 loop: CASSLPKEHTEAFF. DNA of the CDR3: TGTGCCAGCAGCCTCCCCAAGGAGCACACTGAAGCTTTCTTT. The entire variable domain, with the rest obtained from reference TRBV7-9 and TRBJ1-1, is as follows: DTGVSQNPRHKITKRGQNVTFRCDPISEHNRLYWYRQTLGQGPEFLTYFQNEAQLEKSRLLSDRFSAERPKGSFSTLEIQRTEQGDSAMYLCASSLPKEHTEAFFGQGTRLTVV.

The chain combines TRBV30 with TRBJ2-1; 11 bases are a match to TRBD2. The trim removed 3 bases at V and 8 bases at J, leaving 6 bases unmatched. Germline CDR1 reads GTSNPN; CDR2 reads SVGIG (reference sequence). There are 14 residues in the CDR3. CDR3 nucleotide sequence: TGTGCCTGGAGAGTTAGCGGGAGGGTCCATGAGCAGTTCTTC. Its protein product is CAWRVSGRVHEQFF.

The rearrangement joins TRBV11-2 to TRBJ1-4; D not certain. The germline V and J ends were trimmed by 1 base and 8 bases, with 17 bases remaining between them. CDR3 size: 16 residues. CDR1 is SGHAT, CDR2 FQNNGV, per germline. CDR3 amino acids: CASSLGGHGVREKLFF. CDR3 coding DNA: TGTGCCAGCAGCTTAGGGGGTCACGGGGTTCGCGAAAAACTGTTTTTT.

In its sample, this clone was seen once. This chain links TRBV28 with TRBJ2-1; D perhaps matches TRBD1 (5 bases). Germline CDR1 is MDHEN and CDR2 is SYDVKM. The germline V and J ends were trimmed by 4 bases and 0 bases, with 10 bases remaining between them. This CDR3 region has 15 residues. CDR3 loop: CASSWGSSSYNEQFF. Here the CDR3 DNA reads TGTGCCAGCAGTTGGGGCTCCTCCTCCTACAATGAGCAGTTCTTC.

The gene calls are TRBV18 and TRBJ1-1, with D tentatively TRBD1 (5 bases). The CDR3 has 14 amino acids. The V end was cut by 0 bases, the J end by 4 bases, with 9 bases between. Germline V gene data show CDR1 as KGHSH and CDR2 as LQKENI. The DNA of the CDR3 is TGTGCCAGCTCACCACCGAGCAGGGCCACTGAAGCTTTCTTT. Encoded protein: CASSPPSRATEAFF.

The gene calls are TRBV30 and TRBJ2-1; weak D call: TRBD2 (6 bases). Germline CDR1 reads GTSNPN; CDR2 reads SVGIG (reference sequence). The CDR3 is 12 amino acids. The V gene lost 0 bases and the J gene lost 9 bases, with 9 bases spanning the gap. CDR3 nucleotides: TGTGCCTGGAGTGTGGGGGGTGGTGAGCAGTTCTTC. It is translated as CAWSVGGGEQFF.

This chain links TRBV24-1 with TRBJ2-1, with 10 positions matching TRBD2. In germline, CDR1 is KGHDR, CDR2 SFDVKD. The junction had 2 bases not matched to a gene; V was cut back by 1 base and J by 9 bases. This CDR3 spans 14 amino acids. The CDR3 region is CATSDLGLAAEQFF. CDR3 coding DNA: TGTGCCACCAGTGATTTAGGACTAGCGGCTGAGCAGTTCTTC.

The chain is built from TRBV5-1 and TRBJ2-7; TRBD2 matches 10 bases. The CDR3 extends over 17 amino acids. The germline V gene encodes CDR1 SGHRS and CDR2 YFSETQ. The trim removed 4 bases at V and 2 bases at J, leaving 12 bases unmatched. CDR3 nucleotide sequence: TGCGCCAGCAGCGGAACCCGGACTAGCGGCCACCCCTACGAGCAGTACTTC. Translation: CASSGTRTSGHPYEQYF.

V and J are TRBV11-2 and TRBJ2-1; 8 bases align to TRBD2. The junction had 9 bases not matched to a gene; V was cut back by 5 bases and J by 15 bases. CDR3 length: 12 amino acids. CDR1 is SGHAT, CDR2 FQNNGV, per germline. CDR3 loop: CASSPRTSSRFF. The CDR3 nucleotides read TGTGCCAGCAGCCCTAGGACTAGCTCACGGTTCTTC.

On this clone: One end of the junction varies from germline; a read error may be responsible. The V and J genes are TRBV7-9 and TRBJ2-7; perhaps TRBD1 as D (5 bases). This CDR3 comprises 13 residues. The germline V gene has CDR1 SEHNR and CDR2 FQNEAQ (reference sequence). The CDR3 protein is CASSLADKTGKDF. CDR3 sequence (DNA): TGTGCCAGCAGCTTAGCGGATAAAACAGGAAAGGACTTC.

This clone was seen a single time. The V gene is TRBV7-2, the J gene TRBJ2-5; 7 positions agree with TRBD1. Germline V CDR1 and CDR2: SGHTA, FQGNSA. Germline trimming cut 4 bases from V and 2 bases from J; bases unmatched to any gene: 10. The CDR3 runs to 16 residues. This chain's CDR3 is CASSSDRARYQETQYF. CDR3 bases: TGTGCCAGCAGCTCTGACAGGGCGAGGTATCAAGAGACCCAGTACTTC.

The chain employs TRBV7-3 and TRBJ2-6; D possibly corresponds to TRBD2 (5 bases). The CDR3 length is 16 residues. The germline V gene has CDR1 SGHTA and CDR2 FQGTGA. Trimming removed 4 bases at V and 0 bases at J, with 10 bases between. The CDR3 DNA is TGTGCCAGCAGCTCCTTTGGGAGCTCTGGGGCCAACGTCCTGACTTTC. Its translation: CASSSFGSSGANVLTF.

The chain employs TRBV3-1 (or the pseudogene TRBV3-2) and TRBJ1-2; D unclear. CDR3 length: 15 amino acids. Deletions cut 1 base from V and 8 bases from J, with 17 bases between. Looked up from germline, CDR1 is LGHDT and CDR2 is YNNKEL (reference sequence). CDR3 in amino acids: CASSQVGREIDGYTF. The CDR3 DNA sequence: TGTGCCAGCAGCCAAGTCGGACGGGAGATAGACGGCTACACCTTC.

V gene TRBV28 combines with J gene TRBJ1-1; possibly TRBD1 for D (5 bases). The CDR3 loop spans 11 amino acids. V was shortened by 3 bases and J by 7 bases, with 6 bases between the two germline ends. The germline CDR1 and CDR2 sequences are MDHEN and SYDVKM. The CDR3 DNA reads TGTGCCAGCAGTTTCCAGGGTGAAGCTTTCTTT. It yields the protein CASSFQGEAFF.

The chain carries TRBV6-1 and TRBJ1-5, with unresolved D. This CDR3 spans 14 amino acids. Trimming left V 2 bases short and J 3 bases short, with 8 bases between. Looked up from germline, CDR1 is MNHNS and CDR2 is SASEGT. The CDR3 nucleotides read TGTGCCAGCAGTGAATCACAGTCCAATCAGCCCCAGCATTTT. This encodes CASSESQSNQPQHF.

This clone has a single count. The V gene is TRBV6-1, the J gene TRBJ2-1; the match to TRBD2 covers 7 bases. Germline loops: CDR1 MNHNS, CDR2 SASEGT. V shed 4 bases and J 2 bases; nucleotides not matched to a gene: 8. The CDR3 has 16 residues. CDR3 sequence reads: CASSAPLAEAYNEQFF. CDR3 nucleotide sequence: TGTGCCAGCAGTGCCCCTCTAGCGGAGGCCTACAATGAGCAGTTCTTC.

J is TRBJ1-6 and V is TRBV28, with 7 nucleotides matching TRBD1. The length of the CDR3 is 15 residues. In germline, CDR1 is MDHEN, CDR2 SYDVKM. The V gene end was trimmed by 2 bases and the J gene end by 9 bases; junction bases not matched to a gene: 7. CDR3 protein: CASSLGSGGGSPLHF. CDR3 DNA sequence: TGTGCCAGCAGTTTAGGGTCAGGGGGTGGTTCACCCCTCCACTTT.